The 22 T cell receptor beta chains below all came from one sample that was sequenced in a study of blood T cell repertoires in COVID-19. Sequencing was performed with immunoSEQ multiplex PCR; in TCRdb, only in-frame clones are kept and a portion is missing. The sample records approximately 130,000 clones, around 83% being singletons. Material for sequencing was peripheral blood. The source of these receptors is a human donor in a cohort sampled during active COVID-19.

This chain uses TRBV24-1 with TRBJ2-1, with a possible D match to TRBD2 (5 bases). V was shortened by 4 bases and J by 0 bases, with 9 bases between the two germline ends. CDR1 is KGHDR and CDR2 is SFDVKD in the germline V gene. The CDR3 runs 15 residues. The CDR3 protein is CATSDRGSSYNEQFF. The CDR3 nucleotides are TGTGCCACCAGTGACCGTGGGAGCTCCTACAATGAGCAGTTCTTC.

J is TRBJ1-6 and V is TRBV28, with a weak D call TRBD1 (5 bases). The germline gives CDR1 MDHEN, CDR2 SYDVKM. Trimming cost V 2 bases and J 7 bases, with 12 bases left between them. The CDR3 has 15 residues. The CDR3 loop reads CASSLNQGGNSPLHF. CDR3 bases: TGTGCCAGCAGTTTAAATCAGGGCGGAAATTCACCCCTCCACTTT.

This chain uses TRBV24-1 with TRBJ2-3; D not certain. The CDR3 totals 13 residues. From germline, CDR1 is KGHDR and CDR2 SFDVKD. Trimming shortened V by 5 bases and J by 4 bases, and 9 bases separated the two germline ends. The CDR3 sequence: CATSVHGPDTQYF. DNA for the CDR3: TGTGCCACCAGTGTTCATGGCCCAGATACGCAGTATTTT.

The CDR3 DNA is TGTGCCAGCAGCCAGTTAGCGGGGAAACCCTCCGAGCAGTACTTC. Translated: CASSQLAGKPSEQYF. This chain links TRBV3-1 (or the pseudogene TRBV3-2) with TRBJ2-7; 8 bases align to TRBD2. Germline CDR1 and CDR2: LGHDT and YNNKEL (reference sequence). This CDR3 is 15 amino acids long. With V trimmed by 3 bases and J by 6 bases, 10 bases remained unmatched.

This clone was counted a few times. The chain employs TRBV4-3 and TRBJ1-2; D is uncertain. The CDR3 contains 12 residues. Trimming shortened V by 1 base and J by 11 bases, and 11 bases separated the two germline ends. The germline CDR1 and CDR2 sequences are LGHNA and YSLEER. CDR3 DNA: TGCGCCAGCAGCCAAGGCCACACGGGATACACCTTC. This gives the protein CASSQGHTGYTF.

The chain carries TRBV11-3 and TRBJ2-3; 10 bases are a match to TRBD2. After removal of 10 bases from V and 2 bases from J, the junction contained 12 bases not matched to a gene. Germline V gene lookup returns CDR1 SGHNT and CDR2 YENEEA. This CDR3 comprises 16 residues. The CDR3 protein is CATKRASGGYTDTQYF. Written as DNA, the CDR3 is TGTGCCACTAAACGGGCTAGCGGGGGTTACACAGATACGCAGTATTTT.

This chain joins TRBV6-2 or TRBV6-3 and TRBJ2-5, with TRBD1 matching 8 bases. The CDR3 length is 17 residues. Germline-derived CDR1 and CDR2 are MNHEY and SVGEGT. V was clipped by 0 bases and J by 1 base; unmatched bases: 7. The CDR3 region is CASSYSRDRQRQETQYF. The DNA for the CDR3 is TGTGCCAGCAGTTACTCCCGGGACAGGCAGCGCCAAGAGACCCAGTACTTC.

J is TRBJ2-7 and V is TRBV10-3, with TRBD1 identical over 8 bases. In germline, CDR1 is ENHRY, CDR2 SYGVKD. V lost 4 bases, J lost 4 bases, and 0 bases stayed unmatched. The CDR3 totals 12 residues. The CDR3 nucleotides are TGTGCCATCAGTGGGACAGGGTACGAGCAGTACTTC. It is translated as CAISGTGYEQYF.

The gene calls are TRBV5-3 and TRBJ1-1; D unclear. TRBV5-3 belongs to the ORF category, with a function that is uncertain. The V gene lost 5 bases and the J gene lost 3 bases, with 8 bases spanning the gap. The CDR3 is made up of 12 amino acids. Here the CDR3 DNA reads TGTGCCAGAAGACCCGGGGACACTGAAGCTTTCTTT. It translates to CARRPGDTEAFF.

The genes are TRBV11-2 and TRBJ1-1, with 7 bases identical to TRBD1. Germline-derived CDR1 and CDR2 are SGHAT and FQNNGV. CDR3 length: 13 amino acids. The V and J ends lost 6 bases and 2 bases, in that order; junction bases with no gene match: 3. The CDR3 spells CASSWDSNTEAFF. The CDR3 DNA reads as TGTGCCAGCAGTTGGGACAGTAACACTGAAGCTTTCTTT.

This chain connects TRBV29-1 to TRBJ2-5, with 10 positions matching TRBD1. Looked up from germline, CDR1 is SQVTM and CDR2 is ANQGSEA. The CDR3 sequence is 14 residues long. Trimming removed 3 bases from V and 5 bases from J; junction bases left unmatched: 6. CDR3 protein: CSVDGQGVLETQYF. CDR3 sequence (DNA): TGCAGCGTTGACGGACAGGGGGTCTTGGAGACCCAGTACTTC.

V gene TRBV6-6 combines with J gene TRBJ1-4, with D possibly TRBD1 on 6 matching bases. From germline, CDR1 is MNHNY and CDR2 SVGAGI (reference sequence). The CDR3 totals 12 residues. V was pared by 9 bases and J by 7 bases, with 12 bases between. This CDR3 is CASSGESEKLFF. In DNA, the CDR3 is TGTGCCAGTTCAGGGGAGAGTGAAAAACTGTTTTTT.

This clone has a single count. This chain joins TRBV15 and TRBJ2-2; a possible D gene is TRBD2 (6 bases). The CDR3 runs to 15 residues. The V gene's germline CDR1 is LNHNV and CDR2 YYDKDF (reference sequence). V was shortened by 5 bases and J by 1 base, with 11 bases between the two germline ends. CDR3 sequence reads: CATSVMRGNTGELFF. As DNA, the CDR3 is TGTGCCACCAGCGTTATGCGGGGGAACACCGGGGAGCTGTTTTTT.

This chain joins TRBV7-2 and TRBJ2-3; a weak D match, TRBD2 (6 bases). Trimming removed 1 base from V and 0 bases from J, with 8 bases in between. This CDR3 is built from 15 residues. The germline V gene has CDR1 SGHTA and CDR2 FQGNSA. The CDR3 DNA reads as TGTGCCAGCAGCTTAGGACTAGTCAGCACAGATACGCAGTATTTT. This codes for CASSLGLVSTDTQYF. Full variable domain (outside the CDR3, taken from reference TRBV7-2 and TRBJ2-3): GAGVSQSPSNKVTEKGKDVELRCDPISGHTALYWYRQSLGQGLEFLIYFQGNSAPDKSGLPSDRFSAERTGGSVSTLTIQRTQQEDSAVYLCASSLGLVSTDTQYFGPGTRLTVL.

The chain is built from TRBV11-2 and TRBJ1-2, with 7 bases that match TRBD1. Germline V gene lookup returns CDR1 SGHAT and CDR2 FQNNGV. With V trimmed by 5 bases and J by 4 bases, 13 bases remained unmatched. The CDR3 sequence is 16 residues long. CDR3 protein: CASSLTGQALVYGYTF. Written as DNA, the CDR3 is TGTGCCAGCAGCCTAACCGGACAGGCATTGGTCTATGGCTACACCTTC.

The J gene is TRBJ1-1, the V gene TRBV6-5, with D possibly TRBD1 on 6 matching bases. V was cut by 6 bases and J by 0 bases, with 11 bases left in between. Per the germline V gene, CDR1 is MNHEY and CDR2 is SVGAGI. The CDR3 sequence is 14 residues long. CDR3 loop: CASRVTGMNTEAFF. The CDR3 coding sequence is TGTGCCAGCAGAGTCACAGGGATGAACACTGAAGCTTTCTTT.

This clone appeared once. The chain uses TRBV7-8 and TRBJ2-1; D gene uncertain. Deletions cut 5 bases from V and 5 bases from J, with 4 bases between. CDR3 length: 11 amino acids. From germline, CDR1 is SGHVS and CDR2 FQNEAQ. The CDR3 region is CASSLNNEQFF. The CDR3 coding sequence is TGTGCCAGCAGCCTTAACAATGAGCAGTTCTTC.

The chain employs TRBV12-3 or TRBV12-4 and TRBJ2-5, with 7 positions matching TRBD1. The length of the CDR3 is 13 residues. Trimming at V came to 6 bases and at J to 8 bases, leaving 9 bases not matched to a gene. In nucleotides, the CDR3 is TGTGCCAGCAGCTGGGACAGTGGAGGAACCCAGTACTTC. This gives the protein CASSWDSGGTQYF.

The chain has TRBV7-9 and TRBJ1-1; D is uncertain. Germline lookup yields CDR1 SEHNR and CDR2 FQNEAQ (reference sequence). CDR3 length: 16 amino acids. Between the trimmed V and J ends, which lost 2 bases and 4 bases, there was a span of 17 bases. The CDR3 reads CASSLFVAVMSTEAFF. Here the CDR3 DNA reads TGTGCCAGCAGCTTATTTGTAGCTGTTATGAGCACTGAAGCTTTCTTT.

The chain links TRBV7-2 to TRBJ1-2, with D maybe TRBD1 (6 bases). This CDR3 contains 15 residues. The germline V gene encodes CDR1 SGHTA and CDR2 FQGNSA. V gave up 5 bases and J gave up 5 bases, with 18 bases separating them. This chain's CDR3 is CASSLAGGGGYGYTF. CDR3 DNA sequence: TGTGCCAGCAGCCTGGCCGGGGGAGGGGGTTATGGCTACACCTTC. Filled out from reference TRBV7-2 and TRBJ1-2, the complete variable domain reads GAGVSQSPSNKVTEKGKDVELRCDPISGHTALYWYRQSLGQGLEFLIYFQGNSAPDKSGLPSDRFSAERTGGSVSTLTIQRTQQEDSAVYLCASSLAGGGGYGYTFGSGTRLTVV.

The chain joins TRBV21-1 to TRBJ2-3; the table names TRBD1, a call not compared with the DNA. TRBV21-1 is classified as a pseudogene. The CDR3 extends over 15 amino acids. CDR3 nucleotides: TGTGCCAGCAGCAGCGAGGACAGGGCGACAGATACGCAGTATTTT. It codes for CASSSEDRATDTQYF.

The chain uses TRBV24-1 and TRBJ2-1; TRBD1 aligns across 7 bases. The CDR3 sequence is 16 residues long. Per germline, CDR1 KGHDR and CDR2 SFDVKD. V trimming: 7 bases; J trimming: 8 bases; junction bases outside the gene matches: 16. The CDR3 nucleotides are TGTGCCACCAGGTTGTATTTAGCGCAGGGGGATCATGAGCAGTTCTTC. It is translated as CATRLYLAQGDHEQFF.